The rows below give T cell receptor beta chains drawn from one sample of a study of beta chain features in type 1 diabetes. This table comes from immunoSEQ multiplex PCR, and its TCRdb copy is limited to in-frame clones, with some not included. The table shows a few hundred thousand clones, with approximately 15% occurring only once. The sequencing input was naive CD4+ T cells from blood. The receptors were gathered from a woman younger than 35 in good health. Each CDR3 is given with its conserved first and last residue. The D gene is left open where the match is weak. Size values are once, few and many counts, or a class for expanded clones, and some rows have none.

>few|TRBV29-1|-|TRBJ2-1
CSVERGTGNEQFF
TGCAGCGTTGAACGCGGGACGGGCAATGAGCAGTTCTTC
>-|TRBV30|-|TRBJ2-3
CAVTGAPSTDTQYF
TGTGCCGTCACAGGAGCACCTAGCACAGATACGCAGTATTTT
>-|TRBV7-9|TRBD2|TRBJ2-5
CASSPLSGRVQETQYF
TGTGCCAGCAGCCCACTCAGCGGGAGGGTCCAAGAGACCCAGTACTTC
>-|TRBV6-6|TRBD2|TRBJ2-3
CASSYGASGIPDTQYF
TGTGCCAGCAGTTACGGGGCTAGCGGGATCCCAGATACGCAGTATTTT
>-|TRBV21-1|-|TRBJ2-5
CASIDRLAGAETQYF
TGTGCCAGCATCGACCGTCTAGCGGGAGCAGAGACCCAGTACTTC
>-|TRBV4-1|-|TRBJ2-5
CASSQDEGLSGTQYF
TGCGCCAGCAGCCAAGATGAGGGTTTATCGGGGACCCAGTACTTC
>-|TRBV10-3|TRBD2|TRBJ2-1
CAISESGGRANEQFF
TGTGCCATCAGTGAGTCAGGCGGGAGGGCCAATGAGCAGTTCTTC
>few|TRBV18|-|TRBJ2-7
CASSSSAGEDYYEQYF
TGTGCCAGCTCATCCTCCGCAGGGGAAGACTACTACGAGCAGTACTTC
>-|TRBV11-2|-|TRBJ2-1
CASSFSGRYNEQFF
TGTGCCAGCAGCTTCAGCGGGCGCTACAATGAGCAGTTCTTC
>-|TRBV5-4|-|TRBJ1-1
CASSLGQESEAFF
TGTGCCAGCAGCTTGGGACAGGAGTCTGAAGCTTTCTTT
>-|TRBV5-1|TRBD1|TRBJ2-2
CASSLGTGPPGELFF
TGCGCCAGCAGCTTGGGGACAGGGCCCCCCGGGGAGCTGTTTTTT
>-|TRBV4-1|-|TRBJ1-1
CASSQEGTVFRGTEAFF
TGCGCCAGCAGCCAAGAGGGGACGGTGTTCAGGGGCACTGAAGCTTTCTTT
>few|TRBV18|TRBD1|TRBJ1-2
CASSDGQGLREGYTF
TGTGCCAGCTCAGACGGACAGGGGCTCCGCGAGGGCTACACCTTC
>few|TRBV27|TRBD1|TRBJ1-5
CASRPDDRGQGQPQHF
TGTGCCAGCAGGCCAGACGACAGGGGGCAGGGTCAGCCCCAGCATTTT
>-|TRBV25-1|-|TRBJ2-3
CASSEGSGTTDTQYF
TGTGCCAGCAGTGAGGGAAGCGGAACCACAGATACGCAGTATTTT
>few|TRBV19|-|TRBJ1-2
CASSIRRRGYGYTF
TGTGCCAGTAGTATACGTCGGAGGGGCTATGGCTACACCTTC
>-|TRBV6-1|-|TRBJ1-2
CASSAGTIINYGYTF
TGTGCCAGCAGTGCCGGGACAATTATCAACTATGGCTACACCTTC
>-|TRBV7-9|TRBD1|TRBJ2-1
CASSLTGTGSSYNEQFF
TGTGCCAGCAGCTTAACCGGGACAGGCAGCTCCTACAATGAGCAGTTCTTC
>-|TRBV30|-|TRBJ1-1
CAWSPRVGAAFF
TGTGCCTGGAGTCCTCGCGTGGGGGCAGCTTTCTTT
>-|TRBV30|-|TRBJ2-7
CAWSVGSGIYEQYF
TGTGCCTGGAGTGTAGGTTCCGGGATCTACGAGCAGTACTTC
>few|TRBV4-2|TRBD2|TRBJ2-2
CASSPSGRANGGELFF
TGTGCCAGCAGCCCGAGCGGGAGGGCCAATGGCGGGGAGCTGTTTTTT
>few|TRBV7-9|-|TRBJ1-1
CASSTPRREAFF
TGTGCCAGCAGCACACCTCGGCGGGAAGCTTTCTTT
>few|TRBV28|-|TRBJ2-1
CASIGYSYNEQFF
TGTGCCAGCATCGGGTACTCCTACAATGAGCAGTTCTTC
>-|TRBV5-4|-|TRBJ1-1
CASSVLQENTEAFF
TGTGCCAGCAGCGTCTTACAGGAGAACACTGAAGCTTTCTTT
>-|TRBV4-1|TRBD2|TRBJ2-7
CASSHELAVPSYEQYF
TGCGCCAGCAGCCACGAACTAGCGGTACCCTCCTACGAGCAGTACTTC
>-|TRBV30|-|TRBJ2-7
CAWSGGTHEQYF
TGTGCCTGGAGTGGAGGAACCCACGAGCAGTACTTC
>-|TRBV6-6|-|TRBJ2-5
CASSYSSSQETQYF
TGTGCCAGCAGTTACTCGAGCTCGCAAGAGACCCAGTACTTC
>few|TRBV18|-|TRBJ2-5
CASSPEQETQYF
TGTGCCAGCTCACCGGAGCAAGAGACCCAGTACTTC
>few|TRBV29-1|-|TRBJ2-4
CSVDEGDVNIQYF
TGCAGCGTTGACGAGGGGGACGTAAACATTCAGTACTTC
>-|TRBV18|TRBD1|TRBJ2-1
CASSPLPGQDYNEQFF
TGTGCCAGCTCACCGCTGCCGGGACAGGATTACAATGAGCAGTTCTTC
>-|TRBV6-5|-|TRBJ2-7
CASSYSSSGSSAEQYF
TGTGCCAGCAGTTACTCATCATCGGGGAGCAGCGCCGAGCAGTACTTC
>-|TRBV9|-|TRBJ1-2
CASSVGESYTF
TGTGCCAGCAGCGTAGGGGAGAGCTACACCTTC
>few|TRBV18|-|TRBJ1-1
CASSPTTGQEMNTEAFF
TGTGCCAGCTCTCCTACCACAGGGCAAGAAATGAACACTGAAGCTTTCTTT
>-|TRBV25-1|-|TRBJ1-1
CASSESRNTEAFF
TGTGCCAGCAGTGAAAGCCGGAACACTGAAGCTTTCTTT
>few|TRBV5-1|TRBD1|TRBJ1-1
CASSLAGGAANTEAFF
TGCGCCAGCAGCTTGGCAGGGGGTGCGGCGAACACTGAAGCTTTCTTT
>-|TRBV7-6|TRBD2|TRBJ2-7
CATSVGTSLHEQYF
TGTGCCACTTCGGTAGGGACTAGCTTACACGAGCAGTACTTC
>-|TRBV29-1|-|TRBJ2-1
CSVEDRTQGSYNEQFF
TGCAGCGTTGAAGACCGGACACAGGGTTCATACAATGAGCAGTTCTTC
>-|TRBV19|TRBD1|TRBJ1-2
CATEIGQGLYGYTF
TGTGCCACCGAAATAGGACAGGGTCTCTATGGCTACACCTTC
>-|TRBV2|-|TRBJ1-5
CASRGQGGRGTQHF
TGTGCCAGCAGGGGACAAGGGGGGCGGGGGACCCAGCATTTT
>-|TRBV10-3|TRBD1|TRBJ2-7
CATKDRVYEQYF
TGTGCCACCAAAGACAGGGTCTACGAGCAGTACTTC
>-|TRBV9|-|TRBJ1-1
CASSATGPAEAFF
TGTGCCAGCAGCGCCACAGGGCCGGCTGAAGCTTTCTTT
>-|TRBV30|TRBD2|TRBJ2-5
CAWSGRTSGRIGETQYF
TGTGCCTGGAGTGGGAGGACTAGCGGGAGGATAGGTGAGACCCAGTACTTC
>few|TRBV18|-|TRBJ2-7
CASSPGQRPSYEQYF
TGTGCCAGCTCACCGGGACAAAGGCCCTCCTACGAGCAGTACTTC